This T cell receptor (beta chain) appears in the sequencing data of a study of shared T cell receptors in the human thymus. Measured with immunoSEQ multiplex PCR; TCRdb has only the in-frame clones, and not every one. Of just under 550,000 clones listed, around 82% are singletons. Germline V lookup: CDR1 GTSNPN, CDR2 SVGIG (reference sequence). The V end lost 7 bases, the J end lost 5 bases, and 14 bases lay between the germline ends. This CDR3 has 12 residues. These sequences were also reported in another study, on human thymus T cells.

The specimen sequenced was thymocytes. The chain recombines TRBV30 with TRBJ1-1; D may be TRBD1 (6 bases). The sequence was obtained from a boy less than two years old with a congenital heart defect. CDR3 residues: CASSQGGTEAFF. The CDR3 coding sequence is TGTGCCTCTTCACAGGGAGGGACTGAAGCTTTCTTT.